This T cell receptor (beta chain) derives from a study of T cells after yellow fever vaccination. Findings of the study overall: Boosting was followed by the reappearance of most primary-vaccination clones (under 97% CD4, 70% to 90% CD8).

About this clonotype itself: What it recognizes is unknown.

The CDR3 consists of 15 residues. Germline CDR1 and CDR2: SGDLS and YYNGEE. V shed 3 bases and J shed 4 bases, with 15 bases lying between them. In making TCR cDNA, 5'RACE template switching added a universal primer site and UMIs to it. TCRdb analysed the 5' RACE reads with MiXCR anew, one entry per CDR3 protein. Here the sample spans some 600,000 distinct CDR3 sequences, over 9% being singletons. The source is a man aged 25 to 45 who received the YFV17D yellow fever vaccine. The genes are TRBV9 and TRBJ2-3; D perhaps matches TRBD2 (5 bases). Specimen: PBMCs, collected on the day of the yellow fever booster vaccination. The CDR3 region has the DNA TGTGCCAGCAGCGCCGTTGGTCGGGGAGCAGATACGCAGTATTTT. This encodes CASSAVGRGADTQYF.